A single sample gave rise to the 32 T cell receptor beta chains below, sequenced in a study of T cells in Graves' hyperthyroidism and ophthalmopathy. What was amplified from RNA transcripts were TCR beta CDR3 regions. Using the HTBI primer set, a first-round RT-PCR was run on the TCR CDR3. TCRdb re-called the multiplex PCR reads with MiXCR, one entry per CDR3 protein. The data show around 100,000 distinct CDR3 sequences, 47% seen once. Sequenced material: blood. Receptor source: a man aged 35-49 years with Graves' hyperthyroidism.

In its sample, this clonotype was seen many times. The V and J genes are TRBV19 and TRBJ2-1, with D unclear. Germline V gene lookup returns CDR1 LNHDA and CDR2 SQIVND (reference sequence). CDR3 length equals 12 residues. The V and J ends lost 5 bases and 7 bases respectively, with 9 bases between them. The CDR3 DNA follows: TGTGCCAGTAGTCTTTGGACGAATGAGCAGTTCTTC. Translating gives CASSLWTNEQFF.

The chain combines TRBV6-5 with TRBJ1-1; 7 bases map to TRBD1. The CDR3 totals 14 residues. Per the germline V gene, CDR1 is MNHEY and CDR2 is SVGAGI. V gave up 5 bases and J gave up 1 base; unmatched junction bases: 4. DNA of the CDR3: TGTGCCAGCAGTACAGGGGTGGAGAACACTGAAGCTTTCTTT. Residues: CASSTGVENTEAFF.

V is TRBV7-9 and J is TRBJ2-1, with TRBD2 matching over 7 bases. The CDR3 extends over 16 amino acids. V trimming: 5 bases; J trimming: 8 bases; junction bases outside the gene matches: 15. Germline lookup yields CDR1 SEHNR and CDR2 FQNEAQ (reference sequence). The CDR3 protein is CASSVESGEGFDEQFF. As DNA, the CDR3 is TGTGCCAGCAGCGTAGAGTCGGGGGAGGGCTTCGATGAGCAGTTCTTC.

This clonotype was recorded many times. V usage is TRBV9 and J usage is TRBJ1-2; the D gene is possibly TRBD1 (5 bases). The CDR3 contains 17 residues. The V gene's germline CDR1 is SGDLS and CDR2 YYNGEE. Trimming took off 1 base at V and 4 bases at J, with 20 bases between the two ends. This chain's CDR3 is CASSVPSDSTEGYGYTF. The CDR3 DNA reads TGTGCCAGCAGCGTACCCTCCGACAGTACGGAAGGCTATGGCTACACCTTC. Filled out from reference TRBV9 and TRBJ1-2, the complete variable domain reads DSGVTQTPKHLITATGQRVTLRCSPRSGDLSVYWYQQSLDQGLQFLIQYYNGEERAKGNILERFSAQQFPDLHSELNLSSLELGDSALYFCASSVPSDSTEGYGYTFGSGTRLTVV.

About this clonotype itself: A much larger clone lies a single base off, so this may be a read error. The rearrangement uses TRBV28 and TRBJ2-7; a possible D gene is TRBD1 (6 bases). The CDR3 runs to 13 residues. Trimming left V 8 bases short and J 5 bases short, with 16 bases between. Germline-derived CDR1 and CDR2 are MDHEN and SYDVKM. The CDR3 loop reads CASLTRGTHEQYF. Here the CDR3 DNA reads TGTGCCAGCCTCACCAGGGGAACCCACGAGCAGTACTTC.

In this sample, this clonotype turned up many times. The J gene is TRBJ1-6, the V gene TRBV19; D not resolved. The CDR3 totals 15 residues. Germline lookup yields CDR1 LNHDA and CDR2 SQIVND (reference sequence). Trimming stripped 6 bases from V and 5 bases from J, with 14 bases between. CDR3 nucleotide sequence: TGTGCCAGTAGCACCGGACCGGGAAATAATTCACCCCTCCACTTT. Protein: CASSTGPGNNSPLHF.

This clonotype was detected many times. V usage is TRBV4-1 and J usage is TRBJ2-5; possibly TRBD2 for D (6 bases). The germline V gene encodes CDR1 MGHRA and CDR2 YSYEKL. The CDR3 is 15 amino acids. V lost 0 bases and J 5 bases, leaving 13 bases between the germline ends. CDR3 nucleotides: TGCGCCAGCAGCCAAGAAGGGCGGGATCAGGAGACCCAGTACTTC. Translating it yields CASSQEGRDQETQYF.

The rearrangement joins TRBV7-9 to TRBJ1-5, with 9 bases lining up with TRBD1. Germline V gene sequence: CDR1 SEHNR, CDR2 FQNEAQ (reference sequence). This CDR3 has 15 amino acids. Unmatched junction bases numbered 7, after V lost 4 bases and J lost 6 bases. CDR3 sequence reads: CASSSRQGELQPQHF. CDR3 in DNA: TGTGCCAGCAGCTCGCGACAGGGGGAGCTTCAGCCCCAGCATTTT. The complete variable domain, with remaining parts taken from reference TRBV7-9 and TRBJ1-5, reads DTGVSQNPRHKITKRGQNVTFRCDPISEHNRLYWYRQTLGQGPEFLTYFQNEAQLEKSRLLSDRFSAERPKGSFSTLEIQRTEQGDSAMYLCASSSRQGELQPQHFGDGTRLSIL.

The CDR3 loop reads CASGLAGGTDTQYF. CDR3 bases: TGTGCCAGCGGCCTAGCGGGGGGCACAGATACGCAGTATTTT. The chain links TRBV6-1 to TRBJ2-3, with TRBD2 matching over 10 bases. Germline assignment: CDR1 MNHNS and CDR2 SASEGT. The ends lost 8 bases at V and 1 base at J; junction bases unmatched: 3. The CDR3 contains 14 residues.

There are many counts of this clonotype. The rearrangement links TRBV7-2 to TRBJ1-3; no reliable D call. Germline CDR1 SGHTA, CDR2 FQGNSA. The CDR3 length is 13 residues. Deletions cut 2 bases from V and 4 bases from J, with 6 bases between. The CDR3 coding sequence is TGTGCCAGCAGCTTAAATAAGGGAAACACCATATATTTT. The encoded protein is CASSLNKGNTIYF.

Many counts were recorded for this clonotype. The chain carries TRBV9 and TRBJ2-3, with 7 bases matching TRBD2. The CDR3 is 14 residues long. The germline CDR1 and CDR2 sequences are SGDLS and YYNGEE. The V gene end was trimmed by 4 bases and the J gene end by 5 bases; junction bases not matched to a gene: 7. The CDR3 DNA reads TGTGCCAGCAGCCCCAGGACTAGTAGAGATACGCAGTATTTT. Translation: CASSPRTSRDTQYF.

In this sample, this clonotype turned up a few times. Just one base apart from a much larger clone, this may be a read error. The chain has TRBV4-3 and TRBJ2-1; D remains ambiguous. The V and J ends lost 2 bases and 10 bases respectively, with 15 bases between them. This CDR3 has 14 residues. The V gene's germline CDR1 is LGHNA and CDR2 YSLEER. The CDR3 DNA follows: TGCGCCAGCAGCCAATCACGGGTTTCCTACGAGCAGTTCTTC. This sequence encodes CASSQSRVSYEQFF.

The rearrangement links TRBV7-2 to TRBJ2-6; D remains unclear. Germline CDR1 reads SGHTA; CDR2 reads FQGNSA. The CDR3 has 15 residues. The germline V and J ends were trimmed by 5 bases and 2 bases, with 10 bases remaining between them. The CDR3 nucleotides read TGTGCCAGCAGCCAGTGGGAAGCTGGGGCCAACGTCCTGACTTTC. Protein product: CASSQWEAGANVLTF.

At least ten counts were recorded for this clonotype. This chain uses TRBV4-2 with TRBJ2-7; D remains unclear. CDR3 length: 15 amino acids. The ends were cut back, 1 base at V and 1 base at J, with 11 bases in the middle. CDR1 LGHNA and CDR2 YNFKEQ come from the germline V gene. The CDR3 sequence is CASSQVALASYEQYF. CDR3 sequence (DNA): TGTGCCAGCAGCCAAGTAGCACTCGCGTCCTACGAGCAGTACTTC.

This clonotype was detected a few times. The genes are TRBV11-2 and TRBJ1-5, with D tentatively TRBD1 (6 bases). The V gene lost 4 bases and the J gene lost 9 bases, with 16 bases spanning the gap. There are 14 residues in the CDR3. Germline V gene sequence: CDR1 SGHAT, CDR2 FQNNGV. This CDR3 reads CASSYDRWQPPQHF. CDR3 bases: TGTGCCAGCAGCTATGACAGGTGGCAACCGCCCCAGCATTTT.

The chain links TRBV29-1 to TRBJ1-2; D not resolved. Trimming took off 3 bases at V and 6 bases at J, with 8 bases between the two ends. Germline loops: CDR1 SQVTM, CDR2 ANQGSEA. This CDR3 spans 11 amino acids. The CDR3 is CSVEYHDGYTF. For the CDR3, the DNA is TGCAGCGTTGAGTACCACGATGGCTACACCTTC.

Comments on this clonotype: A much larger clone sits a single nucleotide away, making a read error possible. The chain combines TRBV5-6 with TRBJ2-2; D is perhaps TRBD2 (6 bases). The CDR3 has 15 residues. The germline V gene has CDR1 SGHDT and CDR2 YYEEEE. CDR3: CGSSVSGQNTGELFF. The CDR3 DNA sequence: TGTGGCAGCAGCGTCAGCGGGCAAAACACCGGGGAGCTGTTTTTT.

Notes on this clonotype: This clone may be a read error of a much larger clone one base away. V usage is TRBV6-5 and J usage is TRBJ2-7, with a tentative D call TRBD2 (6 bases). The V gene's germline CDR1 is MNHEY and CDR2 SVGAGI. The CDR3 sequence is 11 residues long. The CDR3 here is CASGGGYERYF. CDR3 nucleotide sequence: TGTGCCAGCGGTGGGGGGTACGAGCGGTACTTC.

In this sample, this clonotype turned up many times. V and J are TRBV9 and TRBJ2-1, with 12 positions matching TRBD2. CDR3 length: 15 residues. Germline CDR1 reads SGDLS; CDR2 reads YYNGEE. With V trimmed by 4 bases and J by 8 bases, 7 bases remained unmatched. The CDR3 loop is CASSQLAGGVYEQFF. The CDR3, as DNA: TGTGCCAGCAGCCAACTAGCGGGAGGAGTCTATGAGCAGTTCTTC.

This clonotype was seen ten or more times. This chain links TRBV2 with TRBJ1-4; 8 nucleotides agree with TRBD1. The CDR3 has 14 residues. Per germline, CDR1 SNHLY and CDR2 FYNNEI. V lost 4 bases and J lost 8; bases outside the gene matches: 6. The CDR3 DNA reads as TGTGCCAGCAGTGTAACAGGGGGGGTCGAAAAACTGTTTTTT. Its translation: CASSVTGGVEKLFF.

V usage is TRBV11-3 and J usage is TRBJ2-2, with D possibly being TRBD1 or TRBD2 (5 bases each). The CDR3 extends over 14 amino acids. Trimming took 5 bases from V and 3 from J, leaving 10 bases between them. The germline V gene has CDR1 SGHNT and CDR2 YENEEA. CDR3 in amino acids: CASSRRDHTGELFF. The CDR3 DNA is TGTGCCAGCAGCAGACGGGACCACACCGGGGAGCTGTTTTTT. Variable domain in full (rest from reference TRBV11-3 and TRBJ2-2): EAGVVQSPRYKIIEKKQPVAFWCNPISGHNTLYWYLQNLGQGPELLIRYENEEAVDDSQLPKDRFSAERLKGVDSTLKIQPAELGDSAVYLCASSRRDHTGELFFGEGSRLTVL.

This clonotype was counted at least ten times. The CDR3: CASSLYPRGPGELFF. The CDR3 DNA is TGTGCCAGCAGCTTATACCCCAGGGGGCCCGGGGAGCTGTTTTTT. The V call is TRBV7-3, the J call TRBJ2-2; 8 nucleotides match TRBD1. The CDR3 has 15 residues. Per germline, CDR1 SGHTA and CDR2 FQGTGA. The V segment lost 2 bases and the J segment 6 bases; nucleotides outside the gene matches: 5.

This clonotype was counted at least ten times. The chain's CDR3 is CASSLSGSGETQYF. The DNA for the CDR3 is TGTGCCAGCAGCTTAAGCGGGAGTGGAGAGACCCAGTACTTC. V is TRBV11-3 and J is TRBJ2-5; 8 nucleotides match TRBD2. The CDR3 has 14 amino acids. Germline V gene data show CDR1 as SGHNT and CDR2 as YENEEA. After removal of 2 bases from V and 4 bases from J, the junction contained 3 bases not matched to a gene.

The table lists this clonotype with many counts. The chain recombines TRBV12-3 or TRBV12-4 with TRBJ1-1; a weak D match, TRBD1 (5 bases). The V and J ends lost 2 bases and 4 bases respectively, with 11 bases between them. The length of the CDR3 is 14 residues. CDR3 region: CASSLLKGVTEAFF. The CDR3 DNA sequence: TGTGCCAGCAGTTTATTAAAAGGGGTCACTGAAGCTTTCTTT.

The chain uses TRBV7-2 and TRBJ2-5; 10 positions agree with TRBD1. Germline V lookup: CDR1 SGHTA, CDR2 FQGNSA. The CDR3 totals 14 residues. The ends lost 5 bases at V and 5 bases at J; junction bases unmatched: 5. In nucleotides, the CDR3 is TGTGCCAGCAGCCAAGACAGGGGGCTTGAGACCCAGTACTTC. Its translation: CASSQDRGLETQYF.

As regards this clonotype: Being one base from a much bigger clone, this may be a read error. The chain's CDR3 is CASSLEGPDTEALF. CDR3 nucleotides: TGCGCCAGCAGCTTAGAGGGTCCGGACACTGAAGCTCTCTTT. The genes are TRBV5-1 and TRBJ1-1; D may be TRBD1 (5 bases). The CDR3 has 14 amino acids. Germline-derived CDR1 and CDR2 are SGHRS and YFSETQ.

This clonotype was picked up many times. The chain links TRBV5-1 to TRBJ1-3; 7 nucleotides agree with TRBD1. The CDR3 totals 14 residues. Germline CDR1 and CDR2: SGHRS and YFSETQ. V shed 4 bases and J 2 bases; nucleotides not matched to a gene: 3. CDR3 sequence (DNA): TGCGCCAGCAGCCCGGGGACAGCTGGAAACACCATATATTTT. This translates into CASSPGTAGNTIYF.

This clonotype has at least ten counts. The rearrangement links TRBV7-9 to TRBJ1-1; D uncertain. The CDR3 is 14 amino acids. V lost 0 bases and J 3 bases, leaving 8 bases between the germline ends. Germline values: CDR1 SEHNR, CDR2 FQNEAQ (reference sequence). The CDR3 region is CASSLARLHTEAFF. In nucleotides, the CDR3 is TGTGCCAGCAGCTTAGCCAGGCTTCACACTGAAGCTTTCTTT.

The sample holds many counts of this clonotype. This sequence joins TRBV6-5 and TRBJ2-5; a weak D match, TRBD2 (6 bases). Trimming pared 0 bases from V and 3 bases from J, leaving 8 bases between. Germline V gene sequence: CDR1 MNHEY, CDR2 SVGAGI. The CDR3 contains 14 residues. In DNA form, the CDR3 reads TGTGCCAGCAGTTACTCGGGGGGTGAAGAGACCCAGTACTTC. It specifies CASSYSGGEETQYF.

A few counts support this clonotype. The chain combines TRBV28 with TRBJ2-1; no firm D call. Germline assignment: CDR1 MDHEN and CDR2 SYDVKM. This CDR3 comprises 13 residues. Trimming took off 7 bases at V and 3 bases at J, with 10 bases between the two ends. The CDR3 sequence: CASNGRNYNEQFF. DNA for the CDR3: TGTGCCAGCAATGGCCGGAACTACAATGAGCAGTTCTTC.

Remarks on this clonotype: Because it lacks the conserved phenylalanine or tryptophan at the end, this CDR3 is likely a read error. J is TRBJ2-7 and V is TRBV7-8; 7 nucleotides align to TRBD2. V lost 5 bases to trimming and J lost 9 bases; unmatched junction nucleotides: 10. The germline V gene encodes CDR1 SGHVS and CDR2 FQNEAQ. CDR3 length equals 13 residues. The CDR3: CASSLRTRDTQYL. The CDR3 DNA reads TGTGCCAGCAGCCTACGGACTAGGGATACGCAGTACTTA.

This clonotype has ten or more counts. This chain connects TRBV24-1 to TRBJ2-3; TRBD1 agrees at 7 bases. V was pared by 4 bases and J by 6 bases, with 9 bases of the junction left unmatched. The V gene's germline CDR1 is KGHDR and CDR2 SFDVKD. CDR3 length equals 15 residues. CDR3: CATSERQGAGDTQYF. For the CDR3, the DNA is TGTGCCACCAGTGAGAGACAGGGTGCAGGCGATACGCAGTATTTT.